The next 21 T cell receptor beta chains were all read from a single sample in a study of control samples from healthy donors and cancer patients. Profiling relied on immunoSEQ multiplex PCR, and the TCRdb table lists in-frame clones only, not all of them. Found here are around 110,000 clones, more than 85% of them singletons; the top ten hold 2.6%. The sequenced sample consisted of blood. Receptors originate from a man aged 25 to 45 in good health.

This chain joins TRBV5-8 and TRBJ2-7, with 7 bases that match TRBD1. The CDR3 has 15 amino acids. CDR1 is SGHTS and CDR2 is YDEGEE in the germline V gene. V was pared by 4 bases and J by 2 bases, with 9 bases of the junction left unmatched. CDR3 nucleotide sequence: TGTGCCAGCAGCCACCCAAAGACAGGGACCTACGAGCAGTACTTC. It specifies CASSHPKTGTYEQYF.

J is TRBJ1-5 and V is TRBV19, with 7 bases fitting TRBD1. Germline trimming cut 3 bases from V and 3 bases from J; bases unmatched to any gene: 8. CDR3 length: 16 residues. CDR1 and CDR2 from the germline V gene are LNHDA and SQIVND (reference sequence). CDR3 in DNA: TGTGCCAGTAGTATTGGGGACAGAGGATACAATCAGCCCCAGCATTTT. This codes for CASSIGDRGYNQPQHF.

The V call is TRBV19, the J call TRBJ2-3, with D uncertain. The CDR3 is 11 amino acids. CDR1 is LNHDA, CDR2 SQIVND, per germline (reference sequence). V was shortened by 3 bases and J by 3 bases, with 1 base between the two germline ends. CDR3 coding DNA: TGTGCCAGTAGTATGACAGATACGCAGTATTTT. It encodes CASSMTDTQYF. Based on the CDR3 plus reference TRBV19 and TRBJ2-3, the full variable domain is DGGITQSPKYLFRKEGQNVTLSCEQNLNHDAMYWYRQDPGQGLRLIYYSQIVNDFQKGDIAEGYSVSREKKESFPLTVTSAQKNPTAFYLCASSMTDTQYFGPGTRLTVL.

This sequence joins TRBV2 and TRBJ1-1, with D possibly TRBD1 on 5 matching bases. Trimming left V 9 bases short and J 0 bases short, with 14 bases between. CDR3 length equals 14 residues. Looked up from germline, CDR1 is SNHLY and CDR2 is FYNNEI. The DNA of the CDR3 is TGTGCCAGTCATCTGACAGAGATGAACACTGAAGCTTTCTTT. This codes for CASHLTEMNTEAFF.

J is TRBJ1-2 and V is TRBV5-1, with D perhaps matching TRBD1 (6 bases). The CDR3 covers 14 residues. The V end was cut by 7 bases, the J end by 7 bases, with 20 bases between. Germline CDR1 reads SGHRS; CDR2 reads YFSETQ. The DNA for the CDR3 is TGCGCCAGCGGGGAAGGGGGTAGTGTAATTGGCTACACCTTC. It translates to CASGEGGSVIGYTF.

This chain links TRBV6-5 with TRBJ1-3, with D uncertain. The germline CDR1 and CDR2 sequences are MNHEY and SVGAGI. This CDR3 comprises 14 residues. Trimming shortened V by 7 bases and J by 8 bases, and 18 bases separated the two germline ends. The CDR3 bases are TGTGCCAGCACCATGAAGACGTCGGGGTACACCATATATTTT. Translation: CASTMKTSGYTIYF.

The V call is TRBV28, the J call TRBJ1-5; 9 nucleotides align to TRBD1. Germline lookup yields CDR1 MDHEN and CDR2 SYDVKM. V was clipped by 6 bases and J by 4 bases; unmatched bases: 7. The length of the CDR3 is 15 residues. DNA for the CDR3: TGTGCCAGCAGCTGGGGACAGGGTTTTAATCAGCCCCAGCATTTT. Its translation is CASSWGQGFNQPQHF.

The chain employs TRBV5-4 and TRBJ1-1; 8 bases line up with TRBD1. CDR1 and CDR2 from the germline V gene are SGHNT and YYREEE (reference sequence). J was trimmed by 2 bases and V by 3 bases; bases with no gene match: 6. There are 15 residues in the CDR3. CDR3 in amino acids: CASSSADRVNTEAFF. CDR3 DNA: TGTGCCAGCAGCTCCGCGGACAGGGTCAACACTGAAGCTTTCTTT.

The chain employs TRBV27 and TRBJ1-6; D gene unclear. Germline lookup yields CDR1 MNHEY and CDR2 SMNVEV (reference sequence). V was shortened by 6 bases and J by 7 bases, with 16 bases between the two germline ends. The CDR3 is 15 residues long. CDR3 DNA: TGTGCCAGCAGCCCCCAGAGACAAAACAATTCACCCCTCCACTTT. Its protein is CASSPQRQNNSPLHF.

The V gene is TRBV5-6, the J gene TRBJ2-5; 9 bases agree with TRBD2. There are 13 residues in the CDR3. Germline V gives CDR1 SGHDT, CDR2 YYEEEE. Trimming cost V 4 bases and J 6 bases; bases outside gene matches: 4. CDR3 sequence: CASSLGLAKTQYF. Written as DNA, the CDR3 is TGTGCCAGCAGCCTGGGACTAGCCAAGACCCAGTACTTC.

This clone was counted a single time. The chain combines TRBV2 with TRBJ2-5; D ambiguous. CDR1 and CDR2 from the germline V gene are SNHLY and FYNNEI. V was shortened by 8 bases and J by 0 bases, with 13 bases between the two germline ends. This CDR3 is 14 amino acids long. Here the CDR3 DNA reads TGTGCCAGCCGCATCGCTAGTAACCAAGAGACCCAGTACTTC. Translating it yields CASRIASNQETQYF.

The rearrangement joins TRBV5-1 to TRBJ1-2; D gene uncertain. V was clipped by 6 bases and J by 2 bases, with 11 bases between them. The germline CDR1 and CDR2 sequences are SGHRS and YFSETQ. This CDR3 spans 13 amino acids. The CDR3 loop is CASTPSPNYGYTF. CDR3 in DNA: TGCGCCAGCACCCCCTCGCCCAACTATGGCTACACCTTC. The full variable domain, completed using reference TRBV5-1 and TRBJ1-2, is KAGVTQTPRYLIKTRGQQVTLSCSPISGHRSVSWYQQTPGQGLQFLFEYFSETQRNKGNFPGRFSGRQFSNSRSEMNVSTLELGDSALYLCASTPSPNYGYTFGSGTRLTVV.

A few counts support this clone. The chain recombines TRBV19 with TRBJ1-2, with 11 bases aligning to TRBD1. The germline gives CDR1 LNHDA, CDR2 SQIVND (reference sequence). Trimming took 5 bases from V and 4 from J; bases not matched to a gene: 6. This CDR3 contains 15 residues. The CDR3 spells CASSEDRGPGYGYTF. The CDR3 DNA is TGTGCCAGTAGTGAGGACAGGGGGCCTGGCTATGGCTACACCTTC.

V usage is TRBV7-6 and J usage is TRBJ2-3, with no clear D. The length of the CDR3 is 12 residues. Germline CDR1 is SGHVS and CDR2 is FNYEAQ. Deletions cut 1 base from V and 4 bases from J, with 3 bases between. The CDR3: CASSLGADTQYF. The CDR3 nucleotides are TGTGCCAGCAGCTTAGGCGCAGATACGCAGTATTTT.

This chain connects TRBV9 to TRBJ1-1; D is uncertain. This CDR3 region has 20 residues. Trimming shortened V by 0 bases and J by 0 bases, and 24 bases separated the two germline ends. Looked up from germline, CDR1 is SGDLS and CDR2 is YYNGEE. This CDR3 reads CASSVVDPRIFAAVNTEAFF. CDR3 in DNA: TGTGCCAGCAGCGTAGTTGATCCGCGTATATTCGCAGCGGTGAACACTGAAGCTTTCTTT.

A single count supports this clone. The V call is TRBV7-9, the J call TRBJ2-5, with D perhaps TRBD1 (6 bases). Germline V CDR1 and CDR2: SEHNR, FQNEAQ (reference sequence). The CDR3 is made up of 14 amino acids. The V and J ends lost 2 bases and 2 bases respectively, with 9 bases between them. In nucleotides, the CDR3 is TGTGCCAGCAGCTTAAAACAGGGTCAAGAGACCCAGTACTTC. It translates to CASSLKQGQETQYF.

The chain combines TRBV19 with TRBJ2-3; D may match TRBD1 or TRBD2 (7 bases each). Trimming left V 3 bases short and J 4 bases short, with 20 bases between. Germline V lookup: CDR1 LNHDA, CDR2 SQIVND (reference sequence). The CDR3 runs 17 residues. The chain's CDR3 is CASSIIWGRGGADTQYF. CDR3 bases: TGTGCCAGTAGTATCATCTGGGGCAGGGGGGGCGCAGATACGCAGTATTTT.

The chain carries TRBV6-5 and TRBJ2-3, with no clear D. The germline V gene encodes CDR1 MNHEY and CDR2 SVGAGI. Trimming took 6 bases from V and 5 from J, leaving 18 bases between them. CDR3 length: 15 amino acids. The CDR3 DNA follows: TGTGCCAGCAGAACCGACTTCGACCAAGAAGATACGCAGTATTTT. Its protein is CASRTDFDQEDTQYF.

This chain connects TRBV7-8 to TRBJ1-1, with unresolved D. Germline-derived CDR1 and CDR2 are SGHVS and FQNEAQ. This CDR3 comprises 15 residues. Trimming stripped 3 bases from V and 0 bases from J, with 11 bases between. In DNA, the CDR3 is TGTGCCAGCAGCTTTGCCAGGCTCTTGAACACTGAAGCTTTCTTT. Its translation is CASSFARLLNTEAFF.

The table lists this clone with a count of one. The CDR3 sequence: CASSRTEAFF. The CDR3, as DNA: TGTGCCAGCTCACGCACTGAAGCTTTCTTT. The chain has TRBV18 and TRBJ1-1; no firm D call. V lost 4 bases, J lost 4 bases, and 1 base lay in between. Germline-derived CDR1 and CDR2 are KGHSH and LQKENI. There are 10 residues in the CDR3.

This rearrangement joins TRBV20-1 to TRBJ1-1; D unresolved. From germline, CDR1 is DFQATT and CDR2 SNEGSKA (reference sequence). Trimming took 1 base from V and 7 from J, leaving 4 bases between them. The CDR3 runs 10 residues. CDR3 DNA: TGCAGTGCTAGAGCTCTTGAAGCTTTCTTT. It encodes CSARALEAFF.